This passage covers 11 T cell receptor beta chains from one sample sequenced in a study of cytomegalovirus exposure and HLA in healthy donors. Using immunoSEQ multiplex PCR, the repertoire was profiled, and TCRdb retains in-frame clones only, with some absent. Here the sample spans tens of thousands of clones, about 92% being singletons. Sequencing used PBMCs. Source of these receptors: a young man in good health and CMV-seronegative.

CDR3 residues: CASSLRGSTDGEQYF. Written as DNA, the CDR3 is TGTGCCAGCAGCTTACGAGGGTCTACGGACGGCGAGCAGTACTTC. This rearrangement joins TRBV11-3 to TRBJ2-7, with D possibly matching TRBD2 (5 bases). V was shortened by 2 bases and J by 6 bases, with 17 bases between the two germline ends. Germline loops: CDR1 SGHNT, CDR2 YENEEA. CDR3 length: 15 residues.

The genes are TRBV7-2 and TRBJ1-2; D unclear. V lost 5 bases to trimming and J lost 4 bases, with 5 bases between them. CDR3 size: 11 residues. Germline loops: CDR1 SGHTA, CDR2 FQGNSA. The CDR3, as DNA: TGTGCCAGCAGCCCCTCCTATGGCTACACCTTC. This translates into CASSPSYGYTF.

J is TRBJ2-3 and V is TRBV7-2; possibly TRBD1 for D (5 bases). This CDR3 contains 14 residues. Trimming removed 5 bases at V and 2 bases at J, with 11 bases between. Germline V gives CDR1 SGHTA, CDR2 FQGNSA. CDR3 residues: CASSPTAFTDTQYF. CDR3 DNA sequence: TGTGCCAGCAGCCCGACAGCCTTCACAGATACGCAGTATTTT. Full variable domain (rest looked up from reference TRBV7-2 and TRBJ2-3): GAGVSQSPSNKVTEKGKDVELRCDPISGHTALYWYRQSLGQGLEFLIYFQGNSAPDKSGLPSDRFSAERTGGSVSTLTIQRTQQEDSAVYLCASSPTAFTDTQYFGPGTRLTVL.

The chain carries TRBV19 and TRBJ2-5; tentative D call: TRBD1 (6 bases). V was pared by 4 bases and J by 0 bases, with 9 bases between. The CDR3 consists of 14 residues. Germline V gene sequence: CDR1 LNHDA, CDR2 SQIVND (reference sequence). This chain's CDR3 is CASSTWTDQETQYF. The CDR3 DNA sequence: TGTGCCAGTAGTACATGGACAGACCAAGAGACCCAGTACTTC.

The rearrangement links TRBV18 to TRBJ2-1, with D perhaps matching TRBD1 (5 bases). Germline lookup yields CDR1 KGHSH and CDR2 LQKENI. This CDR3 is 17 amino acids long. The V and J ends lost 0 bases and 4 bases respectively, with 16 bases between them. Here the CDR3 reads CASSPPIPGPPYNEQFF. The CDR3 DNA is TGTGCCAGCTCACCACCAATACCAGGGCCTCCATACAATGAGCAGTTCTTC.

The chain recombines TRBV7-6 with TRBJ2-5; 10 bases map to TRBD2. The CDR3 is 14 residues long. Germline V gene data show CDR1 as SGHVS and CDR2 as FNYEAQ. J gave up 4 bases and V 6 bases, and 5 bases lay outside the gene matches. For the CDR3, the DNA is TGTGCCAGCAGACCCACTAGCGGGGCAGAGACCCAGTACTTC. It codes for CASRPTSGAETQYF.

The chain joins TRBV5-6 to TRBJ2-3; D may be TRBD2 (5 bases). Germline assignment: CDR1 SGHDT and CDR2 YYEEEE. Trimming cost V 1 base and J 8 bases, with 14 bases left between them. The CDR3 is 14 residues long. The CDR3 DNA reads as TGTGCCAGCAGCTTGTACTCGGCGAGCGGTACGCAGTATTTT. This sequence encodes CASSLYSASGTQYF. The full variable domain, rest sourced from reference TRBV5-6 and TRBJ2-3, is DAGVTQSPTHLIKTRGQQVTLRCSPKSGHDTVSWYQQALGQGPQFIFQYYEEEERQRGNFPDRFSGHQFPNYSSELNVNALLLGDSALYLCASSLYSASGTQYFGPGTRLTVL.

The rearrangement joins TRBV14 to TRBJ2-4; TRBD2 agrees at 10 bases. The trim removed 1 base at V and 9 bases at J, leaving 3 bases unmatched. CDR1 SGHDN and CDR2 FVKESK come from the germline V gene. The CDR3 is 14 amino acids. DNA of the CDR3: TGTGCCAGCAGCCAAGTATCTAGCGGGGGCATTCAGTACTTC. Translated: CASSQVSSGGIQYF.

The chain links TRBV5-8 to TRBJ2-7, with 9 bases that match TRBD1. The CDR3 contains 15 residues. V gave up 5 bases and J gave up 5 bases; unmatched junction bases: 11. CDR1 is SGHTS, CDR2 YDEGEE, per germline. The CDR3 here is CASRPRQGGLDEQYF. Here the CDR3 DNA reads TGTGCCAGCAGACCGCGACAGGGGGGTCTCGACGAGCAGTACTTC.

This sequence joins TRBV5-1 and TRBJ1-1, with TRBD1 as a possible D gene (5 bases). CDR1 and CDR2 from the germline V gene are SGHRS and YFSETQ. This CDR3 has 16 residues. The ends were cut back, 0 bases at V and 1 base at J, with 13 bases in the middle. CDR3 sequence: CASSLAQDRGNTEAFF. Written as DNA, the CDR3 is TGCGCCAGCAGCTTGGCCCAGGATAGGGGGAACACTGAAGCTTTCTTT.

V gene TRBV2 combines with J gene TRBJ1-5; possible D gene TRBD1, 5 bases. The CDR3 is made up of 13 amino acids. Per germline, CDR1 SNHLY and CDR2 FYNNEI. V lost 4 bases and J 1 base, leaving 5 bases between the germline ends. The CDR3 DNA reads TGTGCCAGCAGTGCAGGGAGCAATCAGCCCCAGCATTTT. Translated: CASSAGSNQPQHF.